The following is a T cell receptor (beta chain) sequence with its context. Its antigen is not known. The record originates from a study of blood T cells in healthy people across ages. The study's findings and limits: Calculation of diversity from one million T cells yielded estimates considered to be underestimates.

Germline-derived CDR1 and CDR2 are KGHDR and SFDVKD. The V end was cut by 3 bases, the J end by 4 bases, with 13 bases between. The CDR3 spans 15 residues. Combining a sample-barcoded 5' primer with a J-beta primer mix, a second PCR ran for roughly 7 to 12 cycles. Every individual sample yielded 2.5 million or more paired-end reads (each containing CDR3). TCRdb used MiXCR to reprocess the 5' RACE reads, holding one entry per CDR3 protein. The sample consists of roughly 2 million distinct CDR3 sequences, 49% of them appearing once. What was sequenced was blood. The TCR was taken from a woman aged 40 to 50 in good health. The chain uses TRBV24-1 and TRBJ2-3, with no clear D. CDR3 DNA: TGTGCCACCAGTGATCCAAGTGGCAGCCCAGATACGCAGTATTTT. Translated, it gives CATSDPSGSPDTQYF.